A single sample is the source of the 24 T cell receptor beta chains below, sequenced in a study of T cells expressing NK-cell markers. TCRdb re-called the 5' RACE reads; one entry per CDR3 protein, DNA not given. The sample table sets out roughly 280,000 distinct CDR3 sequences. The sequencing sample was made of blood T cells: a sorted CD56 or NKG2C T cell subset, CD4+ or CD8+ T cells, or bulk PBMC T cells (not recorded which). Receptor source: a man aged 18-30 years in good health.

The V gene is TRBV7-9, the J gene TRBJ2-2. The germline gives CDR1 SEHNR, CDR2 FQNEAQ (reference sequence). The CDR3 is made up of 15 amino acids. This CDR3 reads CASSVGSLVAGELFF.

The V call is TRBV5-1, the J call TRBJ2-3; TCRdb picks TRBD2, but there is no DNA to check that call. Germline V CDR1 and CDR2: SGHRS, YFSETQ. The CDR3 is made up of 15 amino acids. The CDR3 loop reads CASSFSGGSTDTQYF.

The J gene is TRBJ1-5, the V gene TRBV6-2 or TRBV6-3; the TRBD1 assignment by TCRdb is unverifiable without DNA. CDR1 is MNHEY, CDR2 SVGEGT, per germline. This CDR3 comprises 21 residues. This CDR3 reads CASSYFFPSRVEVYGNQPQHF.

This sequence joins TRBV20-1 and TRBJ2-1; the TRBD2 assignment by TCRdb is unverifiable without DNA. The V gene's germline CDR1 is DFQATT and CDR2 SNEGSKA (reference sequence). CDR3 length: 19 residues. CDR3 residues: CSARDPHRSGLAGSNEQFF.

The chain has TRBV19 and TRBJ2-2; no DNA is available, so the TRBD2 call from TCRdb remains unchecked. From germline, CDR1 is LNHDA and CDR2 SQIVND (reference sequence). The CDR3 runs 18 residues. The CDR3 spells CASSRRLAGATNTGELFF.

J is TRBJ2-7 and V is TRBV2. The length of the CDR3 is 14 residues. CDR1 and CDR2 (germline): SNHLY, FYNNEI. The chain's CDR3 is CASTTLRGTYEQYF.

V usage is TRBV9 and J usage is TRBJ2-7; TCRdb's D call of TRBD1 is untestable without DNA. CDR1 and CDR2 (germline): SGDLS, YYNGEE. The CDR3 extends over 14 amino acids. CDR3 amino acids: CASSKEGQLDEQYF.

The gene calls are TRBV29-1 and TRBJ2-7. Germline CDR1 SQVTM, CDR2 ANQGSEA. The CDR3 has 14 residues. The CDR3 reads CSVGPRKSSYEQYF.

The chain employs TRBV7-2 and TRBJ1-2; checking the TCRdb D call of TRBD1 is not possible without DNA. The CDR3 totals 15 residues. Germline CDR1 reads SGHTA; CDR2 reads FQGNSA. CDR3 sequence reads: CASSLTRDKIYGYTF.

This chain connects TRBV29-1 to TRBJ2-5; TCRdb gives TRBD1 as the D gene, but with no DNA this cannot be confirmed. Looked up from germline, CDR1 is SQVTM and CDR2 is ANQGSEA. The CDR3 spans 12 residues. Here the CDR3 reads CSGTGTRETQYF.

The J gene is TRBJ2-2, the V gene TRBV7-9; the TCRdb call, TRBD1, lacks DNA for checking. The CDR3 runs to 15 residues. Germline CDR1 and CDR2: SEHNR and FQNEAQ (reference sequence). CDR3 loop: CASTDRGSNTGELFF.

V usage is TRBV29-1 and J usage is TRBJ2-5; TCRdb outputs TRBD1, but without DNA this stays unchecked. This CDR3 has 14 residues. Germline values: CDR1 SQVTM, CDR2 ANQGSEA. The CDR3 here is CSVEEGGNQETQYF.

The genes are TRBV20-1 and TRBJ2-3. The CDR3 extends over 14 amino acids. Germline CDR1 reads DFQATT; CDR2 reads SNEGSKA (reference sequence). The CDR3 reads CSAREGFSTDTQYF.

V and J are TRBV24-1 and TRBJ1-2; no DNA is available, so the TRBD1 call from TCRdb remains unchecked. CDR3 length: 13 residues. CDR1 KGHDR and CDR2 SFDVKD come from the germline V gene. This CDR3 is CATSGPGDYGYTF.

The chain joins TRBV4-3 to TRBJ2-2. This CDR3 region has 13 residues. Germline CDR1 LGHNA, CDR2 YSLEER. Here the CDR3 reads CASSQEVDRELFF.

The CDR3 spells CASSAGQGREYF. The V gene is TRBV7-8, the J gene TRBJ2-4; TCRdb's D call, TRBD1, is unchecked because there is no DNA. This CDR3 contains 12 residues. Germline V lookup: CDR1 SGHVS, CDR2 FQNEAQ.

This chain connects TRBV6-5 to TRBJ2-1. The germline CDR1 and CDR2 sequences are MNHEY and SVGAGI. The CDR3 totals 14 residues. CDR3: CASSYGDFYNEQFF.

The rearrangement joins TRBV5-4 to TRBJ2-3; TCRdb selects TRBD1, and the lack of DNA leaves this call unchecked. This CDR3 is built from 14 residues. Per the germline V gene, CDR1 is SGHNT and CDR2 is YYREEE (reference sequence). The CDR3 reads CASSLEGREDTQYF.

V and J are TRBV7-3 and TRBJ2-5. The CDR3 is 13 amino acids. Germline V lookup: CDR1 SGHTA, CDR2 FQGTGA. CDR3 sequence: CASSPQGTETQYF. Full variable domain (remainder filled in from reference TRBV7-3 and TRBJ2-5): GAGVSQTPSNKVTEKGKYVELRCDPISGHTALYWYRQSLGQGPEFLIYFQGTGAADDSGLPNDRFFAVRPEGSVSTLKIQRTERGDSAVYLCASSPQGTETQYFGPGTRLLVL.

CDR3 sequence: CASIFGLARNEQFF. J is TRBJ2-1 and V is TRBV2; TCRdb returns TRBD2, unconfirmable since there is no DNA. This CDR3 has 14 residues. Germline CDR1 SNHLY, CDR2 FYNNEI. The full variable domain, with the rest looked up from reference TRBV2 and TRBJ2-1, is EPEVTQTPSHQVTQMGQEVILRCVPISNHLYFYWYRQILGQKVEFLVSFYNNEISEKSEIFDDQFSVERPDGSNFTLKIRSTKLEDSAMYFCASIFGLARNEQFFGPGTRLTVL.

The chain carries TRBV7-9 and TRBJ2-4; the D call of TRBD1 rests on TCRdb alone, since no DNA is present to check it. This CDR3 is built from 14 residues. Germline V gene lookup returns CDR1 SEHNR and CDR2 FQNEAQ (reference sequence). CDR3: CASSVRDPKNIQYF.

The rearrangement uses TRBV7-8 and TRBJ2-2; TCRdb names TRBD2, which stays unverified in the absence of DNA. CDR3 size: 15 residues. CDR1 and CDR2 (germline): SGHVS, FQNEAQ. The CDR3 is CASSLAGGPTGELFF.

The rearrangement links TRBV3-1 to TRBJ2-5; checking the TCRdb D call of TRBD1 is not possible without DNA. Germline V CDR1 and CDR2: LGHDT, YNNKEL (reference sequence). The CDR3 length is 12 residues. The CDR3 region is CASGLGIETQYF.

The rearrangement uses TRBV5-5 and TRBJ1-1; the D call of TRBD1 rests on TCRdb alone, since no DNA is present to check it. Germline V gene sequence: CDR1 SGHKS, CDR2 YYEKEE (reference sequence). The CDR3 consists of 15 residues. CDR3 sequence reads: CASSSNRVANTEAFF.